This is a list of T cell receptor beta chains from one sample in a study of blood T cells in healthy people across ages. Each CDR3 protein gets one entry after TCRdb re-called the 5' RACE reads with MiXCR. The sample records about 580,000 distinct CDR3 sequences, roughly 43% being singletons. The specimen was blood. The source of these receptors is an elderly man in good health. Both conserved end residues are part of each CDR3.

TRBJ2-1,TRBV4-3,CASSRWTGGRNEQFF
TRBJ1-1,TRBV5-1,CASSDGQLNTEAFF
TRBJ1-6,TRBV7-2,CASTDRGFGNSPLHF
TRBJ2-1,TRBV5-1,CASSLRTANEQFF
TRBJ2-5,TRBV6-5,CASSLGLAKTQYF
TRBJ1-2,TRBV28,CASSPGLVTLGYTF
TRBJ2-5,TRBV20-1,CSALPGLAGTQETQYF
TRBJ2-1,TRBV29-1,CSVEAKYNEQFF
TRBJ2-7,TRBV20-1,CSASLLAGPPYEQYF
TRBJ2-6,TRBV5-1,CASSLAIGQGALTGANVLTF
TRBJ2-1,TRBV7-2,CASSADTRVTEQFF
TRBJ2-5,TRBV7-2,CASSARLDPIETQYF
TRBJ2-3,TRBV20-1,CSARATGDTQYF
TRBJ2-3,TRBV6-5,CASSYAGYSTDTQYF
TRBJ1-2,TRBV6-5,CASSNTGSANYGYTF
TRBJ2-1,TRBV29-1,CSVEGLAGVNEQFF
TRBJ2-3,TRBV7-2,CASSLRETEQYF
TRBJ2-7,TRBV12-3/TRBV12-4,CASSFSGSEQYF
TRBJ2-2,TRBV7-8,CASSPPTGLNTGELFF
TRBJ2-1,TRBV7-3,CASSSLAGGSYNEQFF
TRBJ1-2,TRBV11-2,CASSPVRGPGYGYTF
TRBJ2-5,TRBV28,CASRTDQETQYF
TRBJ1-5,TRBV28,CASRGNTNQPQHF
-,TRBV20-1,CSASPDPYEQYF
TRBJ1-1,TRBV12-3/TRBV12-4,CASSPAGQGGTEAFF
TRBJ2-1,TRBV20-1,CSASAEVPYNEQFF
TRBJ1-2,TRBV30,CAWSTGGQGYTF
TRBJ2-5,TRBV20-1,CSARGLWTSGHQETQYF
TRBJ1-2,TRBV12-3/TRBV12-4,CASRQTGVIGNYGYTF
TRBJ2-1,TRBV4-2,CASSQAGTPGRTNGRKEQFF
TRBJ2-7,TRBV6-1,CARQTTWRSSYEQYF
TRBJ1-2,TRBV7-2,CASGGGPGLIYGYTF
TRBJ2-1,TRBV7-9,CASSTGGQRGNEQFF
TRBJ2-2,TRBV10-3,CAITGGNTGELFF
TRBJ2-3,TRBV5-6,CASSSPKYTGDNPTDTQYF
TRBJ1-2,TRBV25-1,CATLREGRDGYTF
TRBJ2-3,TRBV2,CASNRMGSTDTQYF
TRBJ1-5,TRBV29-1,CSASTQGHSNQPQHF
TRBJ1-1,TRBV10-3,CAIRDRDQAFF
TRBJ2-1,TRBV5-1,CASSLAASGEQFF
TRBJ2-3,TRBV20-1,CSARVSGREDTQYF
TRBJ2-7,TRBV20-1,CSASASEPYEQYF
TRBJ1-2,TRBV4-1,CASSPQSTGDYGYTF
TRBJ2-7,TRBV18,CASSPQTGSYEQYF
TRBJ2-7,TRBV27,CASRLGQLSYEQYF
TRBJ2-1,TRBV20-1,CSASETSGTSGEQFF
TRBJ1-2,TRBV5-1,CASSLRLAGDSYTF
-,TRBV14,CASSQDLGGWVHEQYF
TRBJ2-7,TRBV12-3/TRBV12-4,CASSNSGGWAYEQYF
TRBJ2-1,TRBV10-3,CAISERGAYNEQFF
TRBJ2-4,TRBV7-2,CASSSLDRRNIQYF
TRBJ2-1,TRBV6-1,CASSEVGDYNEQFF
-,TRBV7-9,CASSTGLGTYEQYF
TRBJ2-7,TRBV2,CASSRGGTANYEQYF